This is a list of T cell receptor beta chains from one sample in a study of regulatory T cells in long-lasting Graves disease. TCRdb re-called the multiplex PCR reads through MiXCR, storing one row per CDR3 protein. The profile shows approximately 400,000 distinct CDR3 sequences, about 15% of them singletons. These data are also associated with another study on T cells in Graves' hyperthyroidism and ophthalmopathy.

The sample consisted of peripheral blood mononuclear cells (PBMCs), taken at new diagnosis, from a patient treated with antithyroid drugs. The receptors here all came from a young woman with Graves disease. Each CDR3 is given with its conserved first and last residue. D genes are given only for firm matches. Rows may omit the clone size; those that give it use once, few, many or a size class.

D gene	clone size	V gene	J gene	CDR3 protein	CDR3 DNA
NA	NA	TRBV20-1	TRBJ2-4	CSASPKGEAKNIQYF	TGCAGTGCTAGCCCCAAAGGGGAGGCCAAAAACATTCAGTACTTC
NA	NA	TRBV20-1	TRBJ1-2	CSARAIEYRDVNYGYTF	TGCAGTGCTAGGGCCATCGAATACAGGGATGTTAACTATGGCTACACCTTC
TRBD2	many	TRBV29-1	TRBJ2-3	CSVAPRLADTQYF	TGCAGCGTTGCACCTCGACTAGCGGATACGCAGTATTTT
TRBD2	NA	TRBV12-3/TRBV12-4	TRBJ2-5	CASSLALAGVGETQYF	TGTGCCAGCAGTTTGGCCCTAGCGGGAGTAGGAGAGACCCAGTACTTC
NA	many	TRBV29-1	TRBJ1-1	CSVVRGTEAFF	TGCAGCGTTGTACGGGGGACTGAAGCTTTCTTT
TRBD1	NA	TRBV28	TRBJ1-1	CASGTGQTNTEAFF	TGTGCCAGCGGGACAGGACAAACGAACACTGAAGCTTTCTTT
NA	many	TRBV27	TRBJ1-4	CASRALAGAQGKLFF	TGTGCCAGCAGGGCTCTGGCGGGGGCGCAAGGAAAACTGTTTTTT
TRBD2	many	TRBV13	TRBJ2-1	CASSSPTTSGEQFF	TGTGCCAGCAGCTCGCCTACGACTAGCGGAGAGCAGTTCTTC
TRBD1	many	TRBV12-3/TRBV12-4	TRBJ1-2	CASSLRTGDRHGYTF	TGTGCCAGCAGTTTAAGGACAGGGGATCGACATGGCTACACCTTC
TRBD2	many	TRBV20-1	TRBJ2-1	CSASPNSGSTNEQFF	TGCAGTGCTTCGCCTAATAGCGGGAGTACCAATGAGCAGTTCTTC
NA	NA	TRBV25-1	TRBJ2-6	CASRLSGANVLTF	TGTGCCAGCAGGCTATCTGGGGCCAACGTCCTGACTTTC
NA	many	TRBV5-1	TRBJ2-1	CASSLGAENEQFF	TGCGCCAGCAGCTTGGGGGCGGAGAATGAGCAGTTCTTC
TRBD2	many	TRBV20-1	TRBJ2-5	CSATPSGRAQETQYF	TGCAGTGCTACCCCTAGCGGGAGGGCCCAAGAGACCCAGTACTTC
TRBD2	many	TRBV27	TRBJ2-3	CASSSYRTSGSDTQYF	TGTGCCAGCAGTTCCTATAGGACTAGCGGGAGTGATACGCAGTATTTT
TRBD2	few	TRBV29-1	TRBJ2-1	CSVRTSGIYEQFF	TGCAGCGTCCGGACTAGCGGGATCTATGAGCAGTTCTTC
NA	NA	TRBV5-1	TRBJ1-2	CASSDDSLRVYGCTF	TGCGCCAGCAGCGACGACAGCTTAAGGGTCTATGGCTGCACCTTC
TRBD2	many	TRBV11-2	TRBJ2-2	CASSLAGRGVTGELFF	TGTGCCAGCAGCTTGGCCGGGAGGGGTGTCACCGGGGAGCTGTTTTTT
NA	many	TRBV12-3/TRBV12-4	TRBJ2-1	CASSHDYNEQFF	TGTGCCAGCAGCCATGACTACAATGAGCAGTTCTTC
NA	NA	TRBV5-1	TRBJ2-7	CASSLVPGGEQYF	TGTGCCAGCAGCTTGGTCCCGGGTGGGGAGCAGTACTTC
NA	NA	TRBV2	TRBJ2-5	CASSELAGRQETQYF	TGTGCCAGCAGTGAATTAGCAGGCAGACAAGAGACCCAGTACTTC
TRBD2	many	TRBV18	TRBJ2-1	CASSPLRSGSLDEQFF	TGTGCCAGCTCTCCATTACGGAGCGGGAGTTTGGATGAGCAGTTCTTC
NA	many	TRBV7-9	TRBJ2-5	CASSARGLNQETQYF	TGTGCCAGCAGCGCAAGGGGTTTGAACCAAGAGACCCAGTACTTC
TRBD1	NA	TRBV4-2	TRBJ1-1	CASSPHGQGASRTEAFF	TGTGCCAGCAGCCCCCACGGGCAGGGGGCGTCACGCACTGAAGCTTTCTTT
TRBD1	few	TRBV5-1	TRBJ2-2	CASPRGTGGTGELFF	TGCGCCAGCCCCAGGGGGACAGGGGGAACCGGGGAGCTGTTTTTT
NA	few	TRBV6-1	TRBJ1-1	CASSEAGIGNEAFF	TGTGCCAGCAGTGAAGCCGGGATCGGAAATGAAGCTTTCTTT
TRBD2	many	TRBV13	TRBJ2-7	CASSHSGRPSYEQYF	TGTGCCAGCAGCCACAGCGGGAGGCCCTCCTACGAGCAGTACTTC
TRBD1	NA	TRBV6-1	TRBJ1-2	CASSRQGASSYTF	TGTGCCAGCAGCAGACAGGGGGCGTCGAGCTACACCTTC
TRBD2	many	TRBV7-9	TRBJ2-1	CASSPRTSGDIYNEQFF	TGTGCCAGCAGCCCCCGGACTAGCGGGGATATCTACAATGAGCAGTTCTTC
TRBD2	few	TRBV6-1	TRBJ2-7	CAGSPLAGAYEQYF	TGTGCCGGCAGTCCACTAGCGGGAGCCTACGAGCAGTACTTC
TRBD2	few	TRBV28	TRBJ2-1	CASRLAGISWEQFF	TGTGCCAGCAGACTAGCGGGGATCTCATGGGAGCAGTTCTTC
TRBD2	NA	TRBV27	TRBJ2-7	CASRGLAGVEQYF	TGTGCCAGCAGGGGACTAGCGGGAGTCGAGCAGTACTTC
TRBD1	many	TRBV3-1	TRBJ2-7	CASSLDREIYEQYF	TGTGCCAGCAGCCTGGACAGGGAAATTTACGAGCAGTACTTC
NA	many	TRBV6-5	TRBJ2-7	CASSYSIAYDEQYF	TGTGCCAGCAGTTACTCGATCGCGTACGACGAGCAGTACTTC
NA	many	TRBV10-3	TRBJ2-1	CAISESVNEQFF	TGTGCCATCAGTGAGTCTGTAAATGAGCAGTTCTTC